The 31 T cell receptor beta chains in this list originate from one sample, sequenced in a study of T cells in pancreatic ductal adenocarcinoma. Surgery without prior neoadjuvant therapy was the treatment of the selected pancreatic ductal adenocarcinoma patients. Using immunoSEQ multiplex PCR, the repertoire was profiled, and TCRdb retains in-frame clones only, with some absent. Here the sample spans some 4,600 clones, around 72% being singletons. The sample taken for sequencing was pancreatic tumor tissue. These receptors all stem from a human donor with pancreatic ductal adenocarcinoma.

This clone was recorded a few times. The chain links TRBV19 to TRBJ2-1, with TRBD2 matching 9 bases. Germline V gives CDR1 LNHDA, CDR2 SQIVND (reference sequence). Trimming at V came to 3 bases and at J to 2 bases, leaving 2 bases not matched to a gene. The CDR3 totals 15 residues. The CDR3 protein is CASSMTSGPYNEQFF. CDR3 in DNA: TGTGCCAGTAGTATGACTAGCGGACCCTACAATGAGCAGTTCTTC.

The chain employs TRBV2 and TRBJ1-2; possibly TRBD1 for D (5 bases). This CDR3 comprises 15 residues. Germline values: CDR1 SNHLY, CDR2 FYNNEI. Trimming cost V 1 base and J 5 bases, with 14 bases left between them. The CDR3 protein is CASSEDGQGRYGYTF. The CDR3 coding sequence is TGTGCCAGCAGTGAAGACGGCCAGGGCAGGTATGGCTACACCTTC.

V and J are TRBV5-1 and TRBJ2-5, with unresolved D. V lost 0 bases to trimming and J lost 2 bases, with 2 bases between them. Germline assignment: CDR1 SGHRS and CDR2 YFSETQ. The CDR3 consists of 12 residues. CDR3 DNA: TGCGCCAGCAGCTTGGGTCAAGAGACCCAGTACTTC. Encoded protein: CASSLGQETQYF.

The gene calls are TRBV10-3 and TRBJ1-1, with TRBD1 as a possible D gene (6 bases). Germline V CDR1 and CDR2: ENHRY, SYGVKD. V dropped 3 bases and J dropped 0 bases, with 8 bases sitting between them. The CDR3 extends over 14 amino acids. DNA for the CDR3: TGTGCCATCAGTGATTGGGGGCTGAACACTGAAGCTTTCTTT. It yields the protein CAISDWGLNTEAFF.

CDR3 protein: CASSSGWDEQYF. The CDR3 DNA is TGTGCCAGCAGCTCGGGGTGGGACGAGCAGTACTTC. The chain couples TRBV6-6 to TRBJ2-7; perhaps TRBD2 as D (5 bases). This CDR3 has 12 amino acids. The V end lost 6 bases, the J end lost 5 bases, and 11 bases lay between the germline ends. Germline V gene data show CDR1 as MNHNY and CDR2 as SVGAGI (reference sequence).

The chain carries TRBV19 and TRBJ2-1; TRBD1 matches 10 bases. V trimming: 1 base; J trimming: 3 bases; junction bases outside the gene matches: 3. The CDR3 contains 16 residues. The germline V gene has CDR1 LNHDA and CDR2 SQIVND (reference sequence). The CDR3 region is CASSIVGQGFYNEQFF. In nucleotides, the CDR3 is TGTGCCAGTAGTATAGTGGGACAGGGGTTCTACAATGAGCAGTTCTTC. Combining the CDR3 with reference TRBV19 and TRBJ2-1 gives the whole variable domain DGGITQSPKYLFRKEGQNVTLSCEQNLNHDAMYWYRQDPGQGLRLIYYSQIVNDFQKGDIAEGYSVSREKKESFPLTVTSAQKNPTAFYLCASSIVGQGFYNEQFFGPGTRLTVL.

This clone was counted between two and nine times. The chain recombines TRBV11-2 with TRBJ2-7; D is undetermined. The germline V and J ends were trimmed by 3 bases and 1 base, with 10 bases remaining between them. CDR3 size: 14 residues. Per the germline V gene, CDR1 is SGHAT and CDR2 is FQNNGV. The CDR3 region is CASSFRAGSYEQYF. CDR3 DNA: TGTGCCAGCAGCTTTAGGGCAGGTTCCTACGAGCAGTACTTC.

In the case of this clone: The same CDR3 arises from other DNA sequences in this sample as well. The chain joins TRBV28 to TRBJ2-5; 8 bases are shared with TRBD2. Germline V gene data show CDR1 as MDHEN and CDR2 as SYDVKM. Unmatched junction bases numbered 6, after V lost 2 bases and J lost 1 base. The CDR3 loop spans 16 amino acids. The CDR3 protein is CASSLLSSGLQETQYF. The DNA for the CDR3 is TGTGCCAGCAGTTTACTGTCTAGCGGGCTCCAAGAGACCCAGTACTTC.

This clone turned up a few times. V and J are TRBV2 and TRBJ2-1, with 15 positions matching TRBD2. CDR1 and CDR2 from the germline V gene are SNHLY and FYNNEI. V was pared by 2 bases and J by 8 bases, with 10 bases of the junction left unmatched. This CDR3 has 18 residues. The CDR3 reads CASSERSRGTSGRYEQFF. DNA for the CDR3: TGTGCCAGCAGTGAAAGGTCCCGGGGGACTAGCGGGAGGTATGAGCAGTTCTTC.

The J gene is TRBJ1-1, the V gene TRBV19; D is possibly TRBD1 (6 bases). V lost 8 bases and J 1 base, leaving 20 bases between the germline ends. This CDR3 is 16 amino acids long. Germline V CDR1 and CDR2: LNHDA, SQIVND (reference sequence). The CDR3 here is CASRPPRQVGNTEAFF. As DNA, the CDR3 is TGTGCCAGTCGCCCCCCGAGACAGGTGGGGAACACTGAAGCTTTCTTT. The complete variable domain, with remaining parts taken from reference TRBV19 and TRBJ1-1, reads DGGITQSPKYLFRKEGQNVTLSCEQNLNHDAMYWYRQDPGQGLRLIYYSQIVNDFQKGDIAEGYSVSREKKESFPLTVTSAQKNPTAFYLCASRPPRQVGNTEAFFGQGTRLTVV.

The sample holds one count of this clone. This sequence joins TRBV28 and TRBJ1-3; D is unresolved. This CDR3 is built from 11 residues. Per germline, CDR1 MDHEN and CDR2 SYDVKM. The V gene lost 3 bases and the J gene lost 9 bases, with 6 bases spanning the gap. CDR3 region: CASSFGPTIYF. The CDR3 region has the DNA TGTGCCAGCAGTTTCGGCCCCACCATATATTTT.

The chain employs TRBV6-5 and TRBJ1-4, with no clear D. The V and J ends lost 0 bases and 8 bases respectively, with 10 bases between them. The CDR3 covers 14 residues. The germline V gene encodes CDR1 MNHEY and CDR2 SVGAGI. The DNA for the CDR3 is TGTGCCAGCAGTTACTCGGTGGGAGGCGAAAAACTGTTTTTT. Translated, it gives CASSYSVGGEKLFF.

J is TRBJ2-1 and V is TRBV27; 8 bases map to TRBD1. V lost 2 bases and J lost 2; bases outside the gene matches: 2. The CDR3 runs 15 residues. CDR1 is MNHEY and CDR2 is SMNVEV in the germline V gene (reference sequence). Here the CDR3 reads CASSLDRGAYNEQFF. Written as DNA, the CDR3 is TGTGCCAGCAGTTTAGACAGGGGTGCCTACAATGAGCAGTTCTTC.

The chain has TRBV9 and TRBJ2-3; 8 bases match TRBD2. CDR3 length equals 16 residues. V lost 0 bases and J lost 0; bases outside the gene matches: 3. CDR1 is SGDLS, CDR2 YYNGEE, per germline. The CDR3 region has the DNA TGTGCCAGCAGCGTAGTAGCGGGGCTTAGCACAGATACGCAGTATTTT. Translated: CASSVVAGLSTDTQYF.

The V gene is TRBV10-1, the J gene TRBJ2-7; TRBD1 matches 11 bases. This CDR3 is 14 amino acids long. Germline trimming cut 7 bases from V and 7 bases from J; bases unmatched to any gene: 9. Looked up from germline, CDR1 is WNHNN and CDR2 is SYGVQD (reference sequence). CDR3 nucleotides: TGCGCCAGCACTCTAGCGGGACAGGGGGGGGAGCAGTACTTC. Translated: CASTLAGQGGEQYF.

This clone was counted between two and nine times. The rearrangement joins TRBV9 to TRBJ2-1, with D unresolved. V was trimmed by 0 bases and J by 4 bases, leaving 11 bases between them. The CDR3 is made up of 15 amino acids. Germline assignment: CDR1 SGDLS and CDR2 YYNGEE. CDR3 coding DNA: TGTGCCAGCAGCGTAGATACCTTCCTATACAATGAGCAGTTCTTC. It yields the protein CASSVDTFLYNEQFF.

About this clone: Other DNA sequences in the sample encode the same CDR3. The chain joins TRBV6-1 to TRBJ1-2, with D possibly being TRBD1 (6 bases). Looked up from germline, CDR1 is MNHNS and CDR2 is SASEGT. The CDR3 runs to 13 residues. V was trimmed by 11 bases and J by 5 bases, leaving 18 bases between them. The CDR3 DNA reads as TGTGCCGTCTTCCCAGGGGCCGGTTATGGCTACACCTTC. It codes for CAVFPGAGYGYTF.

The rearrangement links TRBV5-4 to TRBJ1-2; D is undetermined. The CDR3 spans 11 residues. Trimming cost V 1 base and J 6 bases, with 4 bases left between them. CDR1 SGHNT and CDR2 YYREEE come from the germline V gene (reference sequence). The CDR3 DNA follows: TGTGCCAGCAGCTTGAGGGATGGCTACACCTTC. Translated, it gives CASSLRDGYTF.

The chain joins TRBV14 to TRBJ2-2; 8 bases line up with TRBD2. CDR3 length: 13 amino acids. V dropped 4 bases and J dropped 6; count of bases not matched to a gene: 1. Germline V gene lookup returns CDR1 SGHDN and CDR2 FVKESK. As DNA, the CDR3 is TGTGCCAGCAGCCGGACTAGCCCCGGGGAGCTGTTTTTT. It specifies CASSRTSPGELFF. Together with reference TRBV14 and TRBJ2-2, the CDR3 gives the full variable domain: EAGVTQFPSHSVIEKGQTVTLRCDPISGHDNLYWYRRVMGKEIKFLLHFVKESKQDESGMPNNRFLAERTGGTYSTLKVQPAELEDSGVYFCASSRTSPGELFFGEGSRLTVL.

This clone was counted between two and nine times. The chain carries TRBV28 and TRBJ1-4, with D hard to call. Germline V gene data show CDR1 as MDHEN and CDR2 as SYDVKM. V shed 2 bases and J shed 13 bases, with 14 bases lying between them. This CDR3 spans 13 amino acids. In DNA form, the CDR3 reads TGTGCCAGCAGTTTAAGTTGGGGTATGGGACTGTTTTTT. Protein product: CASSLSWGMGLFF.

This clone showed up just a few times. J is TRBJ2-1 and V is TRBV9, with a weak D call TRBD2 (5 bases). Germline V gene sequence: CDR1 SGDLS, CDR2 YYNGEE. V lost 4 bases and J lost 5, with 16 bases in between. There are 15 residues in the CDR3. Here the CDR3 reads CASSPSGGGHNEQFF. CDR3 DNA: TGTGCCAGCAGCCCGTCGGGTGGAGGCCACAATGAGCAGTTCTTC.

The rearrangement joins TRBV6-1 to TRBJ1-1; no reliable D call. The CDR3 sequence is 11 residues long. V lost 7 bases and J lost 0, with 3 bases in between. CDR1 MNHNS and CDR2 SASEGT come from the germline V gene. CDR3: CASTMNTEAFF. As DNA, the CDR3 is TGTGCCAGCACCATGAACACTGAAGCTTTCTTT.

This chain connects TRBV6-5 to TRBJ1-1; maybe TRBD1 (6 bases). CDR3 length: 14 residues. Deletions cut 10 bases from V and 1 base from J, with 16 bases between. The germline V gene has CDR1 MNHEY and CDR2 SVGAGI. Here the CDR3 reads CATYGGSGNTEAFF. The DNA for the CDR3 is TGTGCCACGTACGGGGGCAGCGGGAACACTGAAGCTTTCTTT.

This chain connects TRBV18 to TRBJ2-5; no definite D call. V was cut by 3 bases and J by 1 base, with 6 bases left in between. Germline CDR1 is KGHSH and CDR2 is LQKENI. The CDR3 spans 13 residues. The chain's CDR3 is CASSPIPQETQYF. CDR3 coding DNA: TGTGCCAGCTCACCCATACCCCAAGAGACCCAGTACTTC.

This chain joins TRBV7-8 and TRBJ2-7, with 7 bases fitting TRBD2. The CDR3 covers 16 residues. Germline values: CDR1 SGHVS, CDR2 FQNEAQ. Trimming removed 0 bases from V and 6 bases from J; junction bases left unmatched: 11. The CDR3 sequence: CASSLAVTSAKSEQYF. In DNA form, the CDR3 reads TGTGCCAGCAGCTTAGCTGTTACTAGCGCAAAGAGCGAGCAGTACTTC.

J is TRBJ2-6 and V is TRBV5-1; D call uncertain. V dropped 4 bases and J dropped 3 bases, with 17 bases sitting between them. The CDR3 spans 17 residues. Per the germline V gene, CDR1 is SGHRS and CDR2 is YFSETQ. CDR3 loop: CASSARRAGDGANVLTF. CDR3 DNA sequence: TGCGCCAGCAGCGCCAGACGGGCCGGAGATGGGGCCAACGTCCTGACTTTC. Based on the CDR3 plus reference TRBV5-1 and TRBJ2-6, the full variable domain is KAGVTQTPRYLIKTRGQQVTLSCSPISGHRSVSWYQQTPGQGLQFLFEYFSETQRNKGNFPGRFSGRQFSNSRSEMNVSTLELGDSALYLCASSARRAGDGANVLTFGAGSRLTVL.

V is TRBV11-2 and J is TRBJ2-1, with TRBD2 identical over 10 bases. From germline, CDR1 is SGHAT and CDR2 FQNNGV. There are 17 residues in the CDR3. With V trimmed by 2 bases and J by 4 bases, 8 bases remained unmatched. CDR3 in DNA: TGTGCCAGCAGCTTATCCCTAGCGGGAGAACGGTACAATGAGCAGTTCTTC. Translated, it gives CASSLSLAGERYNEQFF.

By sample fraction, this clone is large (0.1 to 1%). The chain employs TRBV5-6 and TRBJ1-2, with unresolved D. CDR3 size: 13 residues. Per germline, CDR1 SGHDT and CDR2 YYEEEE. With 2 bases removed from V and 2 bases from J, the gap between germline ends came to 7 bases. The CDR3 sequence: CASSLGGNYGYTF. Written as DNA, the CDR3 is TGTGCCAGCAGCTTAGGAGGGAACTATGGCTACACCTTC.

J is TRBJ1-2 and V is TRBV5-6; tentative D call: TRBD1 (5 bases). The V and J ends lost 1 base and 2 bases respectively, with 15 bases between them. From germline, CDR1 is SGHDT and CDR2 YYEEEE. CDR3 length equals 16 residues. The CDR3 region is CASSLTRLGANYGYTF. DNA for the CDR3: TGTGCCAGCAGCTTGACCCGGTTAGGGGCGAACTATGGCTACACCTTC.

V and J are TRBV7-8 and TRBJ2-3, with TRBD2 identical over 8 bases. This CDR3 spans 17 amino acids. Germline values: CDR1 SGHVS, CDR2 FQNEAQ. The J segment lost 2 bases and the V segment lost 4 bases, leaving 11 bases of the junction unmatched. The CDR3 is CASSSSTGLGLTDTQYF. CDR3 DNA: TGTGCCAGCAGCTCCTCCACGGGACTAGGGCTCACAGATACGCAGTATTTT.

The table lists this clone with a few counts. The V gene is TRBV2, the J gene TRBJ2-7; D might be TRBD2 (6 bases). Germline V lookup: CDR1 SNHLY, CDR2 FYNNEI. The CDR3 is 13 residues long. Trimming cost V 8 bases and J 2 bases, with 13 bases left between them. The CDR3 nucleotides read TGTGCCAGCGGAGAGCGGGTCCCCTACGAGCAGTACTTC. This gives the protein CASGERVPYEQYF.